This T cell receptor beta chain emerged from a study of blood T cell repertoires in COVID-19. Study background: The analysed material was cDNA or gDNA that came from T cells, B-cell-depleted T cells, or PBMCs.

This CDR3 contains 14 residues. V was shortened by 4 bases and J by 7 bases, with 13 bases between the two germline ends. Germline assignment: CDR1 MNHEY and CDR2 SVGAGI. In the original analysis: Amplification with reference gene primers provided the estimates of nucleated cell counts. Generated by immunoSEQ multiplex PCR, the TCRdb table keeps only in-frame clones and is missing some. V, J and clone size reflect that table, while D and trimming were determined from the DNA. The sample lists 250,000 to 350,000 clones, roughly 80% occurring once. This clone turned up a few times. In Seattle, patients joined the study during active infection and were tracked longitudinally.

The specimen was peripheral blood. The gene calls are TRBV6-5 and TRBJ1-4; the D is unclear. This clonotype originated in a human donor with COVID-19, enrolled during active disease. The donor label of this sample is uncertain. The CDR3 region has the DNA TGTGCCAGCAGTTGGTCACCCACGGTTGAAAAACTGTTTTTT. Its translation is CASSWSPTVEKLFF.